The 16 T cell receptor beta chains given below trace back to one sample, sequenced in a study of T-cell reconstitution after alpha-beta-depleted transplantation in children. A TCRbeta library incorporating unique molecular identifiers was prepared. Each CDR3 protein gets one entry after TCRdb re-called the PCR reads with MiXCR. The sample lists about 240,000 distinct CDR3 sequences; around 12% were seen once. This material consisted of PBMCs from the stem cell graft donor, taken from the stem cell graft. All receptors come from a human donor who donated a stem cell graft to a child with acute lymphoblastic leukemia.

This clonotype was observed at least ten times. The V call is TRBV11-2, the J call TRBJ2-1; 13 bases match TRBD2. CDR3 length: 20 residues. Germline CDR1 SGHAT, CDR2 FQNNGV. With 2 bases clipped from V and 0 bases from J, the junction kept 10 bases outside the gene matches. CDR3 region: CASSLPRLAGGQSSYNEQFF. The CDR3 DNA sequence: TGTGCCAGCAGCTTACCTCGACTAGCGGGGGGCCAAAGCTCCTACAATGAGCAGTTCTTC.

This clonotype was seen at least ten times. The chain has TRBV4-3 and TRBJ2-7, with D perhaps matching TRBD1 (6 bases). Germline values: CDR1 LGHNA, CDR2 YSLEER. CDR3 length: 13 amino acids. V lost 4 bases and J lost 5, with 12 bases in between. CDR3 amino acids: CASSPTGGNEQYF. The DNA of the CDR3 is TGCGCCAGCAGCCCGACTGGGGGCAACGAGCAGTACTTC.

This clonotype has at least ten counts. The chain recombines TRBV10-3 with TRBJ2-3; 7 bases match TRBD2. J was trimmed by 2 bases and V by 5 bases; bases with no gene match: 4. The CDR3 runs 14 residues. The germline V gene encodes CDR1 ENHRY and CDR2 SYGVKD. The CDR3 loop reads CAISTGGFTDTQYF. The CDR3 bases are TGTGCCATCAGTACGGGGGGATTCACAGATACGCAGTATTTT.

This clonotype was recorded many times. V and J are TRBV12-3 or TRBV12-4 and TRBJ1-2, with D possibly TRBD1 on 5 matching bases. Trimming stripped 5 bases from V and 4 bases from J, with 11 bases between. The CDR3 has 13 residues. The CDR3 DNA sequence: TGTGCCAGCAGTCCCCCGGGGCTCTATGGCTACACCTTC. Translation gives CASSPPGLYGYTF.

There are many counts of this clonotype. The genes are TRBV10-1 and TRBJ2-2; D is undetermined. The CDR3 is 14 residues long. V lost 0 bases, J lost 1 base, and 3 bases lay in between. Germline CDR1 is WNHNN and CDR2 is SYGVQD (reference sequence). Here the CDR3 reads CASSESGNTGELFF. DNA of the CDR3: TGCGCCAGCAGTGAGTCCGGGAACACCGGGGAGCTGTTTTTT.

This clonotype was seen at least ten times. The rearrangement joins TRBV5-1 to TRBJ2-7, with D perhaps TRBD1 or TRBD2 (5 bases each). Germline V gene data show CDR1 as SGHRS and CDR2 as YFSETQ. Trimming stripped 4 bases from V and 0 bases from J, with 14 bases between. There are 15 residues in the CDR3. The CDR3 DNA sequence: TGCGCCAGCAGCGTAGGGACGGCGAGCTCCTACGAGCAGTACTTC. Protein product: CASSVGTASSYEQYF. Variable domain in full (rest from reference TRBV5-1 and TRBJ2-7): KAGVTQTPRYLIKTRGQQVTLSCSPISGHRSVSWYQQTPGQGLQFLFEYFSETQRNKGNFPGRFSGRQFSNSRSEMNVSTLELGDSALYLCASSVGTASSYEQYFGPGTRLTVT.

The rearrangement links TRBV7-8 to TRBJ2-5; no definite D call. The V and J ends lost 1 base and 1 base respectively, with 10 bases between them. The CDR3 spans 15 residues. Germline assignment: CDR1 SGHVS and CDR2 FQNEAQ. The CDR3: CASSLVLLPQETQYF. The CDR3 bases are TGTGCCAGCAGCTTAGTATTACTACCCCAAGAGACCCAGTACTTC.

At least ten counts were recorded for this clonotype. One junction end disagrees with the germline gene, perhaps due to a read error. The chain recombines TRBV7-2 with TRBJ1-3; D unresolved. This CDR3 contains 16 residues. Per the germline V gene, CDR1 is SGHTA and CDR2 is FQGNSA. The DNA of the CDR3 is TGTGCGAGCAGCGGACTAGCCTCGTACTCTGGAAACACCATATATTTT. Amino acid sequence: CASSGLASYSGNTIYF.

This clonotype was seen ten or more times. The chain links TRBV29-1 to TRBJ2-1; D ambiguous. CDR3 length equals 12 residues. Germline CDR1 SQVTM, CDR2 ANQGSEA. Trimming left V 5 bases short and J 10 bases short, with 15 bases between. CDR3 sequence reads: CSVRLSRREQFF. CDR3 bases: TGCAGCGTTCGGCTATCTAGGCGGGAGCAGTTCTTC.

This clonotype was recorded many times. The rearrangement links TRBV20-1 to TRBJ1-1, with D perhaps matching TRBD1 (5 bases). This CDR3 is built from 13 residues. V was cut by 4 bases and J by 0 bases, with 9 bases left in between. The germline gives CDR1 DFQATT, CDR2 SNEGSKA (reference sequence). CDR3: CSATGPMNTEAFF. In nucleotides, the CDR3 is TGCAGTGCTACGGGACCGATGAACACTGAAGCTTTCTTT.

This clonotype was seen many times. CDR3 protein: CASRRDSTNYGYTF. In DNA form, the CDR3 reads TGTGCCAGCAGACGGGACAGCACTAACTATGGCTACACCTTC. V gene TRBV27 combines with J gene TRBJ1-2; 7 nucleotides match TRBD1. The CDR3 has 14 residues. Losses at the gene ends were 6 bases for V and 0 bases for J; bases not matched to a gene: 4. Germline V lookup: CDR1 MNHEY, CDR2 SMNVEV (reference sequence).

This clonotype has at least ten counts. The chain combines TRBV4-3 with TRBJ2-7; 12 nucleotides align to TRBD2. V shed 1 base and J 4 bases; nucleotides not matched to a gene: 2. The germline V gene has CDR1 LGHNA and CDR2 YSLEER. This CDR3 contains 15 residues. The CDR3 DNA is TGCGCCAGCAGCCAAGCTAGCGGGAGGGCGTACGAGCAGTACTTC. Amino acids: CASSQASGRAYEQYF.

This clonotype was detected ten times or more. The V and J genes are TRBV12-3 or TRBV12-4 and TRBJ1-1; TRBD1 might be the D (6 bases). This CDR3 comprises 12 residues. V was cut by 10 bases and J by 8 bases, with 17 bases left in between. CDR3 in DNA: TGTGCCACGCGCCAGGGGAATGGGGAAGCTTTCTTT. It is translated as CATRQGNGEAFF.

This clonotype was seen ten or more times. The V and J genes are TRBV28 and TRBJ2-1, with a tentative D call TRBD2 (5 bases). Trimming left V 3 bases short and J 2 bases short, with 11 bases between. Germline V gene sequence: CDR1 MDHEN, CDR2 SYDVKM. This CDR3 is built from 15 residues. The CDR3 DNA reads TGTGCCAGCAGTTTTAGAGGGCTCGCCTACAATGAGCAGTTCTTC. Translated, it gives CASSFRGLAYNEQFF.

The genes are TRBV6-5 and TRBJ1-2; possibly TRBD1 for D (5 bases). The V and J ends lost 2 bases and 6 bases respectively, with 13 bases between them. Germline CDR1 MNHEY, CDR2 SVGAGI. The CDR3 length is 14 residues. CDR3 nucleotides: TGTGCCAGCAGTTACACTGGGGGTGAGAATGGCTACACCTTC. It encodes CASSYTGGENGYTF.

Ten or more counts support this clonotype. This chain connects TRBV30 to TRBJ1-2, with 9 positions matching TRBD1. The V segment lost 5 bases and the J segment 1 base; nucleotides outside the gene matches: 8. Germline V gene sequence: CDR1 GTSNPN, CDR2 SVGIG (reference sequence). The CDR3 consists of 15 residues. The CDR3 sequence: CAWAKGQGFNYGYTF. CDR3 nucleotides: TGTGCCTGGGCTAAGGGACAGGGATTTAACTATGGCTACACCTTC.